The clone carrying this T cell receptor (beta chain) was seen ten or more times. Its antigen remains unknown. The data were obtained in a study of metastatic and nonmetastatic thyroid tumors. Whole-study context: The study looked at repertoires side by side in blood and in tumor or nodule tissue from malignant and benign thyroid patients.

Study processing details: A distant-metastasis classifier for papillary thyroid cancer was built using CDR3 differences across clinicopathological groups. From the PCR reads, TCRdb re-called clones with MiXCR. In this record, the V and J calls reflect TCRdb's handling and not the investigators' own analysis. The data show 17,000 or so clones, with less than 30% seen just once and roughly 15% held by the top ten. Study outcomes and limitations: Patients with malignant thyroid tumors reportedly had significantly higher TCR beta diversity than those with benign nodules, in blood and tumor.

The entire patient cohort was treatment-naive prior to thyroid surgery. The material sequenced was tumor tissue. This clonotype was obtained from a female donor with papillary thyroid cancer or a benign thyroid nodule (not recorded which). Some clones in this sample may be carry-over from other donors' samples.

The CDR3 DNA follows: TGCGCCAGCAGCTTGGAGGGGTTATCAGCTTTCTTT. Amino acid sequence: CASSLEGLSAFF. V is TRBV5-1 and J is TRBJ1-1, with D perhaps TRBD1 (5 bases). This CDR3 has 12 amino acids. The V gene's germline CDR1 is SGHRS and CDR2 YFSETQ. Trimming removed 0 bases at V and 10 bases at J, with 10 bases between.